This T cell receptor beta chain was found in a study of T cell responses to AZD1222 COVID-19 vaccine. The length of the CDR3 is 13 residues. CDR1 and CDR2 from the germline V gene are MNHEY and SMNVEV (reference sequence). Trimming left V 4 bases short and J 8 bases short, with 14 bases between. Study conclusions and caveats: Spike-specific TCR breadth and depth went up after people got two AZD1222 doses.

The repertoire was sequenced with immunoSEQ multiplex PCR; TCRdb's copy has only in-frame clones and lacks some. This table holds 84,000 or so clones, 90% found once. Comment on this clone: As yet, its antigen is unknown.

This material consisted of peripheral blood, taken on day 0 of AZD1222 vaccination. This chain connects TRBV27 to TRBJ1-1, with D possibly matching TRBD1 (6 bases). The clonotype originates from an adult in good health. The CDR3 protein is CASSYKDSREAFF. CDR3 sequence (DNA): TGTGCCAGCAGTTATAAGGACAGCCGAGAAGCTTTCTTT.